One sample yielded the 14 T cell receptor beta chains listed below, sequenced in a study of cytomegalovirus exposure and HLA in healthy donors. The primer mix had 60 Vbeta and 13 Jbeta primers. Sequencing used immunoSEQ multiplex PCR; TCRdb keeps in-frame clones, though not all of them. The data show about 98,000 clones, roughly 70% seen once. Material for sequencing was PBMCs. These receptors originate from a male donor in good health and CMV-seronegative.

The chain has TRBV5-4 and TRBJ2-7; the match to TRBD2 covers 7 bases. This CDR3 region has 13 residues. After removal of 0 bases from V and 6 bases from J, the junction contained 3 bases not matched to a gene. Germline assignment: CDR1 SGHNT and CDR2 YYREEE (reference sequence). The CDR3 DNA is TGTGCCAGCAGCTTGGGTAGGACTAGCGAGCAGTACTTC. Its translation is CASSLGRTSEQYF.

A single count supports this clone. The rearrangement joins TRBV7-3 to TRBJ2-1, with 12 bases lining up with TRBD2. CDR1 and CDR2 from the germline V gene are SGHTA and FQGTGA. This CDR3 contains 14 residues. Trimming at V came to 5 bases and at J to 7 bases, leaving 3 bases not matched to a gene. The CDR3 protein is CASSPLAGGNEQFF. CDR3 DNA sequence: TGTGCCAGCAGCCCGCTAGCGGGAGGGAATGAGCAGTTCTTC. The full variable domain, rest sourced from reference TRBV7-3 and TRBJ2-1, is GAGVSQTPSNKVTEKGKYVELRCDPISGHTALYWYRQSLGQGPEFLIYFQGTGAADDSGLPNDRFFAVRPEGSVSTLKIQRTERGDSAVYLCASSPLAGGNEQFFGPGTRLTVL.

CDR3: CASSPGTGTVNIQYF. CDR3 nucleotides: TGCGCCAGCAGCCCCGGGACAGGGACGGTGAACATTCAGTACTTC. The chain employs TRBV5-1 and TRBJ2-4; 9 nucleotides match TRBD1. The CDR3 is made up of 15 amino acids. Germline-derived CDR1 and CDR2 are SGHRS and YFSETQ. V lost 4 bases and J lost 7; bases outside the gene matches: 9.

This clone was found a few times. The V and J genes are TRBV18 and TRBJ2-7; a possible D gene is TRBD1 (5 bases). V dropped 4 bases and J dropped 1 base, with 11 bases sitting between them. Per the germline V gene, CDR1 is KGHSH and CDR2 is LQKENI. This CDR3 is built from 14 residues. CDR3 sequence (DNA): TGTGCCAGCTCACTCCCCGACAGATCCTACGAGCAGTACTTC. This sequence encodes CASSLPDRSYEQYF.

J is TRBJ2-7 and V is TRBV4-2, with 7 positions matching TRBD2. The germline V gene has CDR1 LGHNA and CDR2 YNFKEQ. The length of the CDR3 is 17 residues. Germline trimming cut 0 bases from V and 3 bases from J; bases unmatched to any gene: 11. The DNA of the CDR3 is TGTGCCAGCAGCCAAGACGCGGCGGCTAGCGGCCACTACGAGCAGTACTTC. It yields the protein CASSQDAAASGHYEQYF.

V gene TRBV28 combines with J gene TRBJ2-3; a weak D match, TRBD1 (6 bases). The ends were cut back, 9 bases at V and 1 base at J, with 17 bases in the middle. The germline gives CDR1 MDHEN, CDR2 SYDVKM. This CDR3 has 15 residues. The CDR3 reads CASPPQGYGTDTQYF. The CDR3 region has the DNA TGTGCCAGTCCCCCACAGGGTTACGGCACAGATACGCAGTATTTT.

This sequence joins TRBV9 and TRBJ2-7; tentatively, D is TRBD2 (5 bases). Between the trimmed V and J ends, which lost 2 bases and 6 bases, there was a span of 21 bases. In germline, CDR1 is SGDLS, CDR2 YYNGEE. The CDR3 is made up of 16 amino acids. In DNA form, the CDR3 reads TGTGCCAGCAGCGTCGGCATTTTAGGGCCCGAGGGCGAGCAGTACTTC. Its translation: CASSVGILGPEGEQYF.

The V call is TRBV28, the J call TRBJ1-5; D may be TRBD1 (5 bases). Trimming pared 2 bases from V and 4 bases from J, leaving 12 bases between. The CDR3 runs 15 residues. CDR1 and CDR2 (germline): MDHEN, SYDVKM. The CDR3 sequence: CASSLMTEPNQPQHF. The CDR3 bases are TGTGCCAGCAGTTTAATGACAGAACCTAATCAGCCCCAGCATTTT.

The chain employs TRBV9 and TRBJ1-1; no firm D call. The CDR3 consists of 13 residues. Germline V lookup: CDR1 SGDLS, CDR2 YYNGEE. V was cut by 3 bases and J by 4 bases, with 10 bases left in between. CDR3 protein: CASSAQVSTEAFF. CDR3 nucleotides: TGTGCCAGCAGCGCTCAGGTGAGCACTGAAGCTTTCTTT.

This sequence joins TRBV5-6 and TRBJ1-5; D gene ambiguous. The CDR3 runs to 17 residues. From germline, CDR1 is SGHDT and CDR2 YYEEEE. The V end was cut by 3 bases, the J end by 4 bases, with 20 bases between. The CDR3 protein is CASSSSTGSLTNQPQHF. The CDR3 nucleotides are TGTGCCAGCAGCTCCTCGACCGGGTCCCTGACTAATCAGCCCCAGCATTTT. The full variable domain, rest sourced from reference TRBV5-6 and TRBJ1-5, is DAGVTQSPTHLIKTRGQQVTLRCSPKSGHDTVSWYQQALGQGPQFIFQYYEEEERQRGNFPDRFSGHQFPNYSSELNVNALLLGDSALYLCASSSSTGSLTNQPQHFGDGTRLSIL.

The chain links TRBV29-1 to TRBJ2-5; possible D gene TRBD2, 6 bases. The V end lost 7 bases, the J end lost 5 bases, and 14 bases lay between the germline ends. Germline CDR1 and CDR2: SQVTM and ANQGSEA. The CDR3 covers 12 residues. Written as DNA, the CDR3 is TGCAGCGGACGACTAGTGGGGGAGACCCAGTACTTC. It translates to CSGRLVGETQYF.

This chain links TRBV6-6 with TRBJ1-1; the D gene is possibly TRBD1 (6 bases). Germline CDR1 and CDR2: MNHNY and SVGAGI (reference sequence). The CDR3 is 15 residues long. The V end was cut by 5 bases, the J end by 8 bases, with 21 bases between. In nucleotides, the CDR3 is TGTGCCAGCAGTGACCGCGTAGGAACGGGGGGCGAAGCTTTCTTT. Translation gives CASSDRVGTGGEAFF.

A note on this clone: Sequence at one end of the junction differs from germline and may be a read error. CDR3 sequence: CASSDTRQGAF. The CDR3 DNA reads as TGTGCCAGCAGTGACACCCGACAGGGAGCCTTC. The rearrangement links TRBV28 to TRBJ1-2, with TRBD1 matching over 7 bases. The CDR3 has 11 residues. Germline V gene sequence: CDR1 MDHEN, CDR2 SYDVKM.

J is TRBJ1-2 and V is TRBV9; possibly TRBD1 for D (5 bases). The CDR3 extends over 13 amino acids. V dropped 7 bases and J dropped 8 bases, with 18 bases sitting between them. The germline CDR1 and CDR2 sequences are SGDLS and YYNGEE. In nucleotides, the CDR3 is TGTGCCAGCGGGATGGGGGGACGGGAAGGCTACACCTTC. Translated: CASGMGGREGYTF.